This TCR beta chain was observed in a study of blood T cell repertoires in COVID-19 (dated by TCRdb to about 2020). Turning to the overall study: Collaborator samples came from the United States, Italy and Spain and covered acute and convalescent phases of COVID-19. The repertoires were released in a freely available public database intended as a resource for research on the immune response to SARS-CoV-2. HLA class I and class II types, where available, came from metadata supplied by the sample provider rather than from assay-based typing. The samples were drawn from two sources: the first 160 participants of the ongoing ImmuneRACE study, and 1,200 or so subjects contributed by 6 global collaborators. The material from the prospective study consisted of cDNA or gDNA derived from T cells, B-cell-depleted T cells, or PBMCs. Sample metadata almost always included a de-identified subject ID, COVID-19 status, age in years and sex. Subjects who had been exposed to COVID-19, were actively infected with it, or had recovered from it provided the deeply sampled blood TCRbeta repertoires that made up the dataset.

The immunoSEQ Assay, a bias-controlled multiplex PCR, was used to amplify TCRbeta CDR3 regions from genomic DNA. In the authors' own workflow: The number of nucleated cells in each sample was estimated by amplification of reference gene primers within the assay. To quantify the absolute abundance of each unique TCRbeta CDR3 rearrangement, sequence reads were collapsed and filtered. Productive Simpson clonality was computed per sample as the square root of Simpson's diversity index over productive rearrangements. TCRdb mirrors the immuneACCESS table, restricted to in-frame sequences. Some clones are absent from its copies; in checked studies, under half trace to an unresolved V gene, and the reason for the others is unknown. V and J calls and clone size are as listed in that table; D and trimming were resolved from the DNA. The sample table records a few hundred thousand clones; around four fifths of these occur just once. The top ten clonotypes cover approximately 5% of the sample.

A second Seattle source provided samples from volunteer blood donors who had recovered from COVID-19. The collaborating institutions used their own protocols to collect whole blood in K2EDTA tubes. For TCRbeta analysis, collaborators shipped samples in one of three forms: frozen whole blood, isolated PBMCs, or DNA extracted from either of those sample types. Overall study outcomes, separate from this receptor: The quantity of clinical and demographic metadata differed by source and by participant and was supplied without curation.

Turning to this clone: There is no known antigen for this receptor. No base-level quality is on record; no much larger clone is a single base apart.

The origin of this receptor is a woman aged 55 to 70 who had recovered from COVID-19. Sequenced sample: peripheral blood.

This receptor carries the CDR3 CASSQGTTGSYGYTF. Read as DNA, the sequence is TGCGCCAGCAGCCAAGGGACAACAGGGAGCTATGGCTACACCTTC. The chain is encoded by TRBV4-1 joined to TRBJ1-2; the D gene is perhaps TRBD1, on 6 matching bases. Inclusive of the bounding cysteine and phenylalanine, the CDR3 is 15 residues long. The entry retains the CDR3 DNA only, 45 bases that are in frame from base 1. Trimming removed 1 base from V and 4 bases from J, leaving 13 bases between the germline ends. The germline V gene specifies MGHRA as CDR1 and YSYEKL as CDR2.